This T cell receptor (beta chain) appears in the sequencing data of a study of post-analysis software for immune sequencing data (dated by TCRdb to the mid-2010s). As for the study more broadly: Disease courses on record covered relapsing-remitting, secondary progressive and progressive-relapsing multiple sclerosis, though some patients had no subtype annotation. Patient repertoires were compared against ten to eleven previously published healthy control repertoires from donors aged 6 to 25 years. A subset of samples was prepared in parallel using single-end sample barcoding, then pooled and co-amplified after Illumina adapter ligation. The full study reports these points: The multiple sclerosis patient group was slightly younger than the control group. About five TRBV segments, including TRBV5-6, TRBV5-1 and TRBV20-1, were significantly more frequent in patients than controls. Significantly lower normalized Chao1 diversity was found in multiple sclerosis patients than in controls, suggesting substantial peripheral T-cell clonal expansion. When samples were clustered directly using the F measure, samples prepared in the same batch co-clustered strongly, which prompted a batch-effect correction.

CDR1 and CDR2 were assigned from the germline V gene (reference sequence) as DFQATT and SNEGSKA. V gives up 0 bases and J gives up 1 base, and the segment between their germline ends measures 9 bases. The CDR3 has 14 amino acids, counting the end cysteine and phenylalanine. Of all the DNA, just the CDR3 is kept, 42 bases in frame from base 1. Notes on this clonotype: Its antigen remains unidentified. No quality values exist for individual bases; no much larger clone is one base distant.

Receptor libraries were prepared by PCR. The instrument was an Illumina HiSeq 2500. To reduce PCR and sequencing biases, unique molecular identifiers were built into the TCR beta cDNA libraries. Every 1 to 10 million input T cells yielded some 500,000 cDNA molecules, meaning each molecule approximated one T cell. The patient libraries were prepared and sequenced with the same protocol used for the earlier healthy control dataset. Within a given batch, samples were prepared together, multiplexed and sequenced on the same HiSeq lane. From the authors' description of their analysis: Raw barcoded reads were processed with MIGEC, and single-read molecular identifier groups were discarded before consensus assembly and CDR3 extraction. VDJtools was used for post-analysis of the clonotype tables, with diversity normalized by down-sampling every dataset to the smallest sample size. To correct batch-related cross-sample contamination, repertoire overlap clustering matched CDR3 amino acid sequences but not nucleotide sequences. Starting from the raw public reads, TCRdb applied fastp trimming at Q25, assembled clones with MiXCR and retained in-frame beta chains. Rows with one shared CDR3 protein collapse into an entry with the most common genes and DNA. These V and J calls rely on TCRdb rather than the paper's analysis. This sample is represented by more than 500,000 distinct CDR3 sequences; around 36% of them were singletons. 4.5% to 7.5% of the sample lies in the top ten.

TCR beta repertoires were profiled from peripheral blood of approximately 13 young patients with multiple sclerosis to demonstrate the VDJtools post-analysis software. The multiple sclerosis patients were children and adolescents between roughly 6 and 16 years of age. This TCR was recovered from a girl aged 2-17 years with multiple sclerosis. The receptor chain draws on TRBV20-1 and TRBJ1-1; the D gene is not confidently resolved. Sequencing used blood. CDR3 sequence: CSAREATENTEAFF. In nucleotide form, the sequence is TGCAGTGCTAGAGAGGCTACTGAGAACACTGAAGCTTTCTTT.